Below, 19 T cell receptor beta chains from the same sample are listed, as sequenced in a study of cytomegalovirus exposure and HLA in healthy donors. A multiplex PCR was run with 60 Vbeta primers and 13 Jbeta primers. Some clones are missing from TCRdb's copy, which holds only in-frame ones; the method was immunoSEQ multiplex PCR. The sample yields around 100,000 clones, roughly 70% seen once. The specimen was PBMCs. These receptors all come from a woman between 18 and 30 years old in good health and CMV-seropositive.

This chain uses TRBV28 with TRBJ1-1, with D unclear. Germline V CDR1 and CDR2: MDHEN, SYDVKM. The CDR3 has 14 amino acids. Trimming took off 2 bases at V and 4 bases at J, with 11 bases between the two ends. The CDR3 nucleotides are TGTGCCAGCAGTTTAATCCAGGTTGGCACTGAAGCTTTCTTT. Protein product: CASSLIQVGTEAFF. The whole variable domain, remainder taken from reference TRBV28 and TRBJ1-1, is DVKVTQSSRYLVKRTGEKVFLECVQDMDHENMFWYRQDPGLGLRLIYFSYDVKMKEKGDIPEGYSVSREKKERFSLILESASTNQTSMYLCASSLIQVGTEAFFGQGTRLTVV.

The CDR3 DNA follows: TGTGCCATCAGTGAGGGACAGGGGAAAGTCAATGAGCAGTTCTTC. Protein sequence: CAISEGQGKVNEQFF. V and J are TRBV10-3 and TRBJ2-1, with 9 bases lining up with TRBD1. The CDR3 sequence is 15 residues long. Trimming at V came to 2 bases and at J to 6 bases, leaving 5 bases not matched to a gene. Germline V gene lookup returns CDR1 ENHRY and CDR2 SYGVKD.

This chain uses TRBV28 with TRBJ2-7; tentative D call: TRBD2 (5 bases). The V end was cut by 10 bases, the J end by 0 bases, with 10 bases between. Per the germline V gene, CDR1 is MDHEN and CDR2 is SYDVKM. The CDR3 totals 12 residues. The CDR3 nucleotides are TGTGCCACCGGGGAAAGCTCCTACGAGCAGTACTTC. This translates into CATGESSYEQYF. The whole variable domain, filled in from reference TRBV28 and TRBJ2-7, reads DVKVTQSSRYLVKRTGEKVFLECVQDMDHENMFWYRQDPGLGLRLIYFSYDVKMKEKGDIPEGYSVSREKKERFSLILESASTNQTSMYLCATGESSYEQYFGPGTRLTVT.

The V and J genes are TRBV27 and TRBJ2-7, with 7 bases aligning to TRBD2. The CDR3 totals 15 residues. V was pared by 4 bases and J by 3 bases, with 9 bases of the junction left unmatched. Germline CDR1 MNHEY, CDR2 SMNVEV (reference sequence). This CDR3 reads CASSSAGAGDYEQYF. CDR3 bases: TGTGCCAGCAGTTCCGCCGGGGCGGGAGACTACGAGCAGTACTTC.

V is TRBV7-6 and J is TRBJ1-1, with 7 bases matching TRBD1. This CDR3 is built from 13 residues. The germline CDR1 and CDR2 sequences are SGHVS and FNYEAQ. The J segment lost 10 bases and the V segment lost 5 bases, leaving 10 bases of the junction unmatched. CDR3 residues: CASSPGQPSGAFF. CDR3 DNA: TGTGCCAGCAGCCCGGGACAGCCCTCTGGAGCTTTCTTT.

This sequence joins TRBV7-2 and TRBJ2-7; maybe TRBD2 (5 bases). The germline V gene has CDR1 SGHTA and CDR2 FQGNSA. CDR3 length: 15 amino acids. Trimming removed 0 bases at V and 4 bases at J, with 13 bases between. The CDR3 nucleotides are TGTGCCAGCAGCTTAGCCACCCAGAGGGCTTACGAGCAGTACTTC. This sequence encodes CASSLATQRAYEQYF.

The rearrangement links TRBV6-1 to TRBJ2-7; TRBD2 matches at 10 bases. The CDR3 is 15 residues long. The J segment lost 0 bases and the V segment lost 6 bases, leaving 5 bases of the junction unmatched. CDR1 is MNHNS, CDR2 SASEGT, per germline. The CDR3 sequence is CASSWTSGYSYEQYF. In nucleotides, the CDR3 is TGTGCCAGCAGCTGGACTAGCGGTTACTCCTACGAGCAGTACTTC.

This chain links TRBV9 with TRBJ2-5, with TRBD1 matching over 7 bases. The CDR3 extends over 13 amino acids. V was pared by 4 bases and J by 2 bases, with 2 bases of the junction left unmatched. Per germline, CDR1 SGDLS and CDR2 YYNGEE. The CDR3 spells CASSTGAQETQYF. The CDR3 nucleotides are TGTGCCAGCAGCACAGGGGCGCAAGAGACCCAGTACTTC.

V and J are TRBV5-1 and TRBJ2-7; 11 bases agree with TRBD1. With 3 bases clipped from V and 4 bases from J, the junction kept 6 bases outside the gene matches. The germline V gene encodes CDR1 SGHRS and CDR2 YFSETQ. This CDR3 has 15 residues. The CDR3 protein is CASSSGQGAFYEQYF. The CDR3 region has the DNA TGCGCCAGCAGCTCCGGACAGGGGGCCTTTTACGAGCAGTACTTC.

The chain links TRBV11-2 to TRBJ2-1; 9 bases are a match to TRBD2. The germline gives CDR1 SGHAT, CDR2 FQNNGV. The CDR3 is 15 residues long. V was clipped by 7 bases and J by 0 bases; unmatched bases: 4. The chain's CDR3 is CASTDSGSSYNEQFF. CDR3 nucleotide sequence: TGTGCCAGCACCGATAGCGGGAGCTCCTACAATGAGCAGTTCTTC.

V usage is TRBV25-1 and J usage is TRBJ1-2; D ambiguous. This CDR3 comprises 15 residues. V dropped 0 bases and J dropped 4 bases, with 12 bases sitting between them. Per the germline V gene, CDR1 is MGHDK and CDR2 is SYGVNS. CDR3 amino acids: CASSEYKSGGYGYTF. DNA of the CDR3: TGTGCCAGCAGTGAATATAAATCAGGAGGCTATGGCTACACCTTC.

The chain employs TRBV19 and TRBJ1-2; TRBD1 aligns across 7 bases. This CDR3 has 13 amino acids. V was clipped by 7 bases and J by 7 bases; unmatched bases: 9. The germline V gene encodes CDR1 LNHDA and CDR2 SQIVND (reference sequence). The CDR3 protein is CASTATGVRGYTF. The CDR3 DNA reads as TGTGCCAGTACCGCCACAGGGGTCCGTGGCTACACCTTC. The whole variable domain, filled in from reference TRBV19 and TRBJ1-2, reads DGGITQSPKYLFRKEGQNVTLSCEQNLNHDAMYWYRQDPGQGLRLIYYSQIVNDFQKGDIAEGYSVSREKKESFPLTVTSAQKNPTAFYLCASTATGVRGYTFGSGTRLTVV.

CDR3 DNA sequence: TGTGCCAGCAGGCCCAGGCGTTTGACGAAGCAAGAGACCCAGTACTTC. This gives the protein CASRPRRLTKQETQYF. The chain joins TRBV7-8 to TRBJ2-5; no firm D call. CDR3 length equals 16 residues. The V and J ends lost 6 bases and 2 bases respectively, with 19 bases between them. Germline V gene lookup returns CDR1 SGHVS and CDR2 FQNEAQ.

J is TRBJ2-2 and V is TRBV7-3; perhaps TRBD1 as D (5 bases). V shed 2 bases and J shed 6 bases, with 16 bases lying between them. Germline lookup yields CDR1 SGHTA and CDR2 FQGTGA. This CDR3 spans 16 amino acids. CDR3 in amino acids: CASSLWQAGQSGELFF. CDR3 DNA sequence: TGTGCCAGCAGCTTATGGCAGGCAGGGCAGTCCGGGGAGCTGTTTTTT.

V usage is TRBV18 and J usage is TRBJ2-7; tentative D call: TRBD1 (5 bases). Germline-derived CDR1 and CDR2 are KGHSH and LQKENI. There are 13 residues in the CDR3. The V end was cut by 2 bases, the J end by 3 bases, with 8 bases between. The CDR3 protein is CASSPGANYEQYF. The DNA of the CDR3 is TGTGCCAGCTCACCAGGGGCCAACTACGAGCAGTACTTC.

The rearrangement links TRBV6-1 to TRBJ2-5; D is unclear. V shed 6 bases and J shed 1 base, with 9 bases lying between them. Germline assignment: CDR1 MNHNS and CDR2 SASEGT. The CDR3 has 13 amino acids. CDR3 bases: TGTGCCAGCAGAACATGGAGCCAAGAGACCCAGTACTTC. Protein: CASRTWSQETQYF.

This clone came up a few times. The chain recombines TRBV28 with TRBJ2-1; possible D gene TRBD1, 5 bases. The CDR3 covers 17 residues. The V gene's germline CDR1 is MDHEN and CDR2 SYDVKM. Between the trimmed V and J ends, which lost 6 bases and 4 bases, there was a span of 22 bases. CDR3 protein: CASSNGARTPQYNEQFF. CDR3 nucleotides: TGTGCCAGCAGCAACGGCGCCCGGACACCCCAATACAATGAGCAGTTCTTC.

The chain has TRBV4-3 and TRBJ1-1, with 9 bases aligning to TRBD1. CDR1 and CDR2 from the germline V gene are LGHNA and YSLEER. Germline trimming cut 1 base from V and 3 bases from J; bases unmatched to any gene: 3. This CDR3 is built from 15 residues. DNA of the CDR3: TGCGCCAGCAGCCAAGGGACAGGGGTCGACACTGAAGCTTTCTTT. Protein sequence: CASSQGTGVDTEAFF.

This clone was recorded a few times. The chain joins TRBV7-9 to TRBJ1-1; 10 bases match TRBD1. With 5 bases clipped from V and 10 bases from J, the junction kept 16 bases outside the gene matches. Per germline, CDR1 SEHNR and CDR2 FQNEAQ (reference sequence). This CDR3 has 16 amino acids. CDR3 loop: CASSPPGTGAGRGAFF. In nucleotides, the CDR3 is TGTGCCAGCAGCCCACCGGGGACAGGGGCAGGGAGGGGAGCTTTCTTT. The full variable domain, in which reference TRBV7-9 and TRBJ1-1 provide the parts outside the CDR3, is DTGVSQNPRHKITKRGQNVTFRCDPISEHNRLYWYRQTLGQGPEFLTYFQNEAQLEKSRLLSDRFSAERPKGSFSTLEIQRTEQGDSAMYLCASSPPGTGAGRGAFFGQGTRLTVV.